Presented here are 24 T cell receptor beta chains from one specimen sequenced in a study of CD8 T cells in ankylosing spondylitis. In TCRdb, the 5' RACE reads were re-called with MiXCR into one record per CDR3 protein. Found here are roughly 130,000 distinct CDR3 sequences, roughly 13% of them singletons; the top ten hold about 2.7%. Sequencing was carried out using blood, either unsorted or a sorted T cell fraction (not recorded which). These receptors came from a female donor with ankylosing spondylitis or in good health (not recorded which).

The chain has TRBV24-1 and TRBJ2-5; 8 bases align to TRBD2. This CDR3 comprises 15 residues. J was trimmed by 4 bases and V by 5 bases; bases with no gene match: 8. CDR1 KGHDR and CDR2 SFDVKD come from the germline V gene. CDR3 sequence: CATSVAGNSRETQYF. Written as DNA, the CDR3 is TGTGCCACCAGTGTAGCGGGGAACTCTCGAGAGACCCAGTACTTC.

The chain has TRBV12-3 or TRBV12-4 and TRBJ2-7; the match to TRBD1 covers 8 bases. Germline trimming cut 4 bases from V and 6 bases from J; bases unmatched to any gene: 11. CDR3 size: 15 residues. The CDR3 loop reads CASSSPQTGGGEQYF. The CDR3 DNA is TGTGCCAGCAGTTCCCCCCAAACAGGGGGTGGCGAGCAGTACTTC.

The chain uses TRBV19 and TRBJ2-1, with D possibly matching TRBD1 (6 bases). V lost 3 bases, J lost 6 bases, and 15 bases lay in between. Germline CDR1 LNHDA, CDR2 SQIVND (reference sequence). The length of the CDR3 is 15 residues. CDR3 amino acids: CASSIRAVGANEQFF. DNA for the CDR3: TGTGCCAGTAGTATCCGAGCGGTGGGGGCCAATGAGCAGTTCTTC.

V gene TRBV20-1 combines with J gene TRBJ2-3; the D gene is possibly TRBD2 (7 bases). The CDR3 totals 16 residues. From germline, CDR1 is DFQATT and CDR2 SNEGSKA (reference sequence). V lost 0 bases to trimming and J lost 3 bases, with 16 bases between them. The CDR3 nucleotides read TGCAGTGCTAGAGATTCCCGCGGGGGCGAAACAGATACGCAGTATTTT. The encoded protein is CSARDSRGGETDTQYF.

This clonotype was observed a few times. The J gene is TRBJ2-1, the V gene TRBV7-8, with 10 bases matching TRBD2. The germline V gene has CDR1 SGHVS and CDR2 FQNEAQ. This CDR3 is built from 15 residues. With V trimmed by 2 bases and J by 5 bases, 3 bases remained unmatched. CDR3 loop: CASSLTGTSDNEQFF. The CDR3 DNA sequence: TGTGCCAGCAGCTTAACCGGGACTAGCGACAATGAGCAGTTCTTC.

This clonotype was picked up many times. The chain recombines TRBV21-1 with TRBJ1-6; the D call of TRBD1 is as the table states it, not checked on the DNA. TRBV21-1 is a listed pseudogene. This CDR3 comprises 13 residues. The CDR3: CASSRTGRPPLHF. The CDR3 nucleotides read TGTGCCAGCAGCCGGACAGGGAGGCCACCCCTCCACTTT.

The chain employs TRBV20-1 and TRBJ1-2, with D perhaps TRBD1 (6 bases). CDR1 and CDR2 from the germline V gene are DFQATT and SNEGSKA (reference sequence). V shed 5 bases and J shed 4 bases, with 26 bases lying between them. CDR3 size: 17 residues. The CDR3 region is CSAPKGGEDREAYGYTF. CDR3 DNA sequence: TGCAGTGCTCCGAAGGGGGGGGAGGATCGGGAGGCCTATGGCTACACCTTC.

The chain combines TRBV20-1 with TRBJ2-5; 7 bases are a match to TRBD2. J gave up 3 bases and V 0 bases, and 7 bases lay outside the gene matches. Germline CDR1 is DFQATT and CDR2 is SNEGSKA (reference sequence). This CDR3 spans 15 amino acids. CDR3 sequence: CSARDGRDPKETQYF. The CDR3, as DNA: TGCAGTGCTAGAGATGGGAGGGATCCTAAAGAGACCCAGTACTTC.

This clonotype appeared many times. The genes are TRBV7-9 and TRBJ2-1; perhaps TRBD1 as D (5 bases). From germline, CDR1 is SEHNR and CDR2 FQNEAQ (reference sequence). CDR3 length equals 15 residues. The germline V and J ends were trimmed by 2 bases and 4 bases, with 12 bases remaining between them. For the CDR3, the DNA is TGTGCCAGCAGCTTATCCCAGGGCTTGTACAATGAGCAGTTCTTC. Its translation: CASSLSQGLYNEQFF.

This clonotype was seen a handful of times. This sequence joins TRBV5-1 and TRBJ2-7; 9 bases agree with TRBD1. Per germline, CDR1 SGHRS and CDR2 YFSETQ. V shed 7 bases and J 6 bases; nucleotides not matched to a gene: 11. CDR3 size: 14 residues. In nucleotides, the CDR3 is TGCGCCAGCTCCGGGGGACAGGGCTCTATCGAGCAGTACTTC. Translation: CASSGGQGSIEQYF.

This clonotype was observed a handful of times. The chain recombines TRBV10-1 with TRBJ1-1, with D tentatively TRBD1 (5 bases). The length of the CDR3 is 15 residues. CDR1 is WNHNN, CDR2 SYGVQD, per germline (reference sequence). Between the trimmed V and J ends, which lost 6 bases and 6 bases, there was a span of 20 bases. The CDR3: CASSEGIGVAAEAFF. CDR3 bases: TGCGCCAGCAGCGAGGGGATTGGGGTTGCGGCTGAAGCTTTCTTT.

This chain joins TRBV5-1 and TRBJ2-6; D remains unclear. V lost 1 base and J 1 base, leaving 12 bases between the germline ends. In germline, CDR1 is SGHRS, CDR2 YFSETQ. This CDR3 comprises 17 residues. The CDR3 reads CASSLRVGPSGANVLTF. The CDR3 region has the DNA TGCGCCAGCAGCTTGCGGGTGGGCCCATCTGGGGCCAACGTCCTGACTTTC.

Ten or more counts support this clonotype. The chain couples TRBV20-1 to TRBJ2-1; no reliable D call. Trimming pared 0 bases from V and 0 bases from J, leaving 9 bases between. Germline V lookup: CDR1 DFQATT, CDR2 SNEGSKA (reference sequence). This CDR3 contains 15 residues. The CDR3 DNA is TGCAGTGCTAGAGATCCCGTGAGCTCCTACAATGAGCAGTTCTTC. Protein: CSARDPVSSYNEQFF.

Notes on this clonotype: This may come from a read error, since a much larger clone is one base off. The chain has TRBV5-1 and TRBJ1-5, with D hard to call. The CDR3 has 13 amino acids. Germline values: CDR1 SGHRS, CDR2 YFSETQ. The DNA for the CDR3 is TGCGCCAGCAGCCTGACCATAAATCAGGCCCAGCATTTT. Its translation: CASSLTINQAQHF.

This clonotype was seen many times. This chain links TRBV9 with TRBJ2-7; 10 nucleotides agree with TRBD2. V gave up 4 bases and J gave up 5 bases; unmatched junction bases: 6. This CDR3 has 14 residues. Germline V gene sequence: CDR1 SGDLS, CDR2 YYNGEE. Here the CDR3 DNA reads TGTGCCAGCAGCAGCGGGGGGGGCGAGCACGAGCAGTACTTC. It encodes CASSSGGGEHEQYF.

In its sample, this clonotype was seen many times. CDR3 sequence (DNA): TGTGCCAGCAGTTACAAGGGACTACCCAACACCGGGGAGCTGTTTTTT. Translating gives CASSYKGLPNTGELFF. The chain couples TRBV6-5 to TRBJ2-2; 7 nucleotides match TRBD2. The CDR3 length is 16 residues. Germline CDR1 MNHEY, CDR2 SVGAGI. The V gene end was trimmed by 2 bases and the J gene end by 2 bases; junction bases not matched to a gene: 5.

The chain uses TRBV5-1 and TRBJ1-4; D possibly corresponds to TRBD1 (5 bases). V gave up 7 bases and J gave up 6 bases, with 19 bases separating them. This CDR3 has 15 amino acids. Germline values: CDR1 SGHRS, CDR2 YFSETQ. CDR3 region: CASSGTLERDEKLFF. CDR3 nucleotides: TGCGCCAGCTCCGGGACTCTCGAAAGGGATGAAAAACTGTTTTTT.

The J gene is TRBJ2-3, the V gene TRBV20-1; D tentatively reads TRBD1 or TRBD2 (5 bases each). V was clipped by 0 bases and J by 0 bases, with 10 bases between them. The CDR3 is 15 amino acids. Germline V lookup: CDR1 DFQATT, CDR2 SNEGSKA (reference sequence). CDR3 amino acids: CSARDVRDSTDTQYF. CDR3 DNA sequence: TGCAGTGCTAGAGATGTCAGGGACAGCACAGATACGCAGTATTTT.

This clonotype was recorded a few times. The CDR3 region has the DNA TGCAGCGTTGGTATGGGAAGACAGGGAAGAGGCTACACCTTC. This encodes CSVGMGRQGRGYTF. V gene TRBV29-1 combines with J gene TRBJ1-2, with TRBD1 matching over 7 bases. V trimming: 4 bases; J trimming: 8 bases; junction bases outside the gene matches: 13. The CDR3 totals 14 residues. Germline V lookup: CDR1 SQVTM, CDR2 ANQGSEA.

This clonotype was observed many times. The CDR3 nucleotides are TGCAGCGTTATAGCGGGTAAATCCTACAATGAGCAGTTCTTC. It encodes CSVIAGKSYNEQFF. The rearrangement joins TRBV29-1 to TRBJ2-1; 7 bases align to TRBD2. This CDR3 comprises 14 residues. V dropped 5 bases and J dropped 1; count of bases not matched to a gene: 5. Germline V gene lookup returns CDR1 SQVTM and CDR2 ANQGSEA.

This sequence joins TRBV7-9 and TRBJ2-7; no reliable D call. The CDR3 covers 14 residues. CDR1 is SEHNR and CDR2 is FQNEAQ in the germline V gene (reference sequence). V shed 5 bases and J shed 2 bases, with 13 bases lying between them. The CDR3 DNA reads as TGTGCCAGCAGCCGGGCGGTGGGGACCTACGAGCAGTACTTC. As protein: CASSRAVGTYEQYF.

At least ten counts were recorded for this clonotype. This chain joins TRBV19 and TRBJ1-2; no definite D call. The CDR3 extends over 13 amino acids. Germline lookup yields CDR1 LNHDA and CDR2 SQIVND (reference sequence). With 9 bases removed from V and 6 bases from J, the gap between germline ends came to 17 bases. CDR3: CASFNRVPDGYTF. Written as DNA, the CDR3 is TGTGCCAGCTTCAACCGGGTCCCTGATGGCTACACCTTC. The full variable domain, with the rest looked up from reference TRBV19 and TRBJ1-2, is DGGITQSPKYLFRKEGQNVTLSCEQNLNHDAMYWYRQDPGQGLRLIYYSQIVNDFQKGDIAEGYSVSREKKESFPLTVTSAQKNPTAFYLCASFNRVPDGYTFGSGTRLTVV.

This clonotype was found many times. This chain joins TRBV28 and TRBJ1-2; 8 nucleotides agree with TRBD1. Germline V gene sequence: CDR1 MDHEN, CDR2 SYDVKM. The CDR3 is 13 amino acids. With 10 bases clipped from V and 5 bases from J, the junction kept 9 bases outside the gene matches. CDR3 region: CAIARGREYGYTF. CDR3 nucleotide sequence: TGTGCCATCGCCAGGGGGCGAGAGTATGGCTACACCTTC.

The chain is built from TRBV19 and TRBJ1-5, with 7 bases identical to TRBD1. Losses at the gene ends were 4 bases for V and 0 bases for J; bases not matched to a gene: 9. The CDR3 runs 17 residues. Germline loops: CDR1 LNHDA, CDR2 SQIVND (reference sequence). CDR3 loop: CASSNRDSGYSNQPQHF. CDR3 nucleotides: TGTGCCAGTAGTAACCGGGACAGCGGATATAGCAATCAGCCCCAGCATTTT.